Listed below are T cell receptor beta chains from one sample, sequenced in a study of T cell responses to AZD1222 COVID-19 vaccine. Sequencing was performed with immunoSEQ multiplex PCR; in TCRdb, only in-frame clones are kept and a portion is missing. Of more than 100,000 clones listed, 85% to 90% are singletons. The sequencing here drew on peripheral blood, taken on day 0 of AZD1222 vaccination. The receptors originated from an adult in good health. Each CDR3 is given with its conserved first and last residue. The order of the fields is J gene, clone size, V gene, D gene, CDR3 DNA, CDR3 protein. A D gene is named only where the DNA matches it firmly. Expanded clones are given a class, and other clones once, few, many or no size at all.

TRBJ1-2 | medium-sized | TRBV6-4 | TRBD1 | TGTGCCAGCAGTGACTCGATAGGGGGCAACTATGGCTACACCTTC | CASSDSIGGNYGYTF
TRBJ1-5 | few | TRBV27 | NA | TGTGCCGGGAAACAGGACTTAGGCAATCAGCCCCAGCATTTT | CAGKQDLGNQPQHF
TRBJ2-5 | NA | TRBV7-9 | TRBD1 | TGTGCCAGCAGCTCGGGACAGGGGGAGGGAACAGAGACCCAGTACTTC | CASSSGQGEGTETQYF
TRBJ2-7 | NA | TRBV6-5 | NA | TGTGCCAGCAGGGACGGACTCCGATCCTACGAGCAGTACTTC | CASRDGLRSYEQYF
TRBJ2-2 | once | TRBV19 | NA | TGTGCCAGTAGTCGGCCACAGAATACGAACACCGGGGAGCTGTTTTTT | CASSRPQNTNTGELFF
TRBJ2-1 | NA | TRBV7-7 | NA | TGTGCCAGCAGCTTAGCGGTCGGGTATGAGCAGTTCTTC | CASSLAVGYEQFF
TRBJ1-2 | NA | TRBV5-1 | TRBD1 | TGCGCCAGCAGCTTACAGGGGGATGGCTACACCTTC | CASSLQGDGYTF
TRBJ2-2 | NA | TRBV11-2 | NA | TGTGCCAGCAGCCGTGGACAATTCGCCGGGGAGCTGTTTTTT | CASSRGQFAGELFF
TRBJ2-3 | once | TRBV3-1/TRBV3-2 | TRBD2 | TGTGCCAGCAGCCAAGTGGGCCAGCGGGGGCCCACAGATACGCAGTATTTT | CASSQVGQRGPTDTQYF
TRBJ2-7 | NA | TRBV18 | NA | TGTGCCAGCTCACCGGGTCAGACCTCCTACGAGCAGTACTTC | CASSPGQTSYEQYF
TRBJ2-7 | NA | TRBV14 | TRBD2 | TGTGCCAGCAGCAGACTAGCGGGGGGCTTTAACGAGCAGTACTTC | CASSRLAGGFNEQYF
TRBJ1-2 | NA | TRBV29-1 | NA | TGCAGCGTTGAGGGCAGGAGGGGCTATGGCTACACCTTC | CSVEGRRGYGYTF
TRBJ1-4 | NA | TRBV5-1 | TRBD1 | TGCGCCAGCAGCTCACTAACAGGGGGACCTAATGAAAAACTGTTTTTT | CASSSLTGGPNEKLFF
TRBJ1-1 | NA | TRBV18 | NA | TGTGCCAGCTCACCACCAGCAGGACCTGAAGCTTTCTTT | CASSPPAGPEAFF
TRBJ1-3 | NA | TRBV27 | NA | TGTGCCAGCAGTTCTATCGGGGCTGGAAACACCATATATTTT | CASSSIGAGNTIYF
TRBJ2-2 | few | TRBV6-4 | NA | TGTGCCAGCAGCCTGACTAGTACCGGGGAGCTGTTTTTT | CASSLTSTGELFF
TRBJ2-7 | NA | TRBV5-1 | NA | TGCGCCAGCAGCTCGCGTCCGCCGCCGACAGGATTATACGAGCAGTACTTC | CASSSRPPPTGLYEQYF
TRBJ1-1 | NA | TRBV5-1 | TRBD1 | TGCGCCAGCAGATCTACAGGGGTGGGGGACACTGAAGCTTTCTTT | CASRSTGVGDTEAFF
TRBJ2-3 | NA | TRBV10-1 | NA | TGCGCCAGCAGTGAGAGGGCCACAGATACGCAGTATTTT | CASSERATDTQYF
TRBJ1-1 | NA | TRBV18 | NA | TGTGCCAGCTCACCACAGGCCAGAGAAGCTTTCTTT | CASSPQAREAFF
TRBJ2-7 | NA | TRBV6-5 | NA | TGTGCCAGCAGTTACTCACCGGGAACTGGAATGTACGAGCAGTACTTC | CASSYSPGTGMYEQYF
TRBJ1-5 | NA | TRBV6-5 | NA | TGTGCCAGCAGACCTCAACACAATCAGCCCCAGCATTTT | CASRPQHNQPQHF
TRBJ1-4 | NA | TRBV27 | NA | TGTGCCAGCAGTCGGCTTGGGGCAGGGGCTCTTGTTTATGAAAAACTGTTTTTT | CASSRLGAGALVYEKLFF
TRBJ1-1 | NA | TRBV7-9 | NA | TGTGCCAGCAGAAACCTCCGTGGGGCCGGGGTCTTTGACACTGAAGCTTTCTTT | CASRNLRGAGVFDTEAFF
TRBJ2-1 | NA | TRBV18 | TRBD2 | TGTGCCAGCTCACCTGGGGGGGGAACGGTGTACAATGAGCAGTTCTTC | CASSPGGGTVYNEQFF
TRBJ2-7 | NA | TRBV11-2 | TRBD1 | TGTGCCAGCAGCTTAGATATGGGGGACAGGCCCTTGAGCGAGCAGTACTTC | CASSLDMGDRPLSEQYF
TRBJ2-7 | NA | TRBV4-2 | TRBD1 | TGTGCCAGCAGCCAAGAGAGGGACAGCTCCTACGAGCAGTACTTC | CASSQERDSSYEQYF
TRBJ1-2 | NA | TRBV7-2 | NA | TGTGCCAGCAGCCGGGACGGCACTAACTATGGCTACACCTTC | CASSRDGTNYGYTF
TRBJ1-2 | NA | TRBV12-3/TRBV12-4 | NA | TGTGCCAGCAGTCGGGCTGGTCACGGCTACACCTTC | CASSRAGHGYTF
TRBJ1-5 | NA | TRBV5-1 | NA | TGCGCCAGCAGCTTGGCCCCCGATGGCAATCAGCCCCAGCATTTT | CASSLAPDGNQPQHF
TRBJ2-3 | NA | TRBV19 | NA | TGTGCCAGTAGTATGCAGGGTTCTGATACGCAGTATTTT | CASSMQGSDTQYF
TRBJ1-5 | NA | TRBV7-9 | NA | TGTGCCAGCAGCTTAGGGAAAAATCAGCCCCAGCATTTT | CASSLGKNQPQHF
TRBJ1-6 | NA | TRBV7-3 | NA | TGTGCCAGCAGCATGAGCTCCTATAATTCACCCCTCCACTTT | CASSMSSYNSPLHF
TRBJ1-5 | NA | TRBV11-2 | NA | TGTGCCAGCAGCCCTTCGGCGGTACAGCCCCAGCATTTT | CASSPSAVQPQHF